These 31 T cell receptor beta chains came from one sample sequenced in a study of blood T cells in healthy people across ages. Sample-barcoded 5' priming and a J-beta primer mix drove a second PCR of roughly 6 to 12 cycles. TCRdb re-called the 5' RACE reads through MiXCR, storing one row per CDR3 protein. This repertoire shows about 800,000 distinct CDR3 sequences, roughly 25% found once; its top ten account for under 4%. The same sample was also used in a study of T cells of mothers and their children.

Sequenced input: blood. These receptors were taken from a boy aged 10-17 years in good health.

The chain links TRBV7-9 to TRBJ2-3, with D hard to call. V was cut by 1 base and J by 3 bases, with 8 bases left in between. Germline V lookup: CDR1 SEHNR, CDR2 FQNEAQ (reference sequence). This CDR3 has 14 residues. The CDR3 sequence is CASSLVVATDTQYF. CDR3 nucleotide sequence: TGTGCCAGCAGCTTAGTGGTCGCAACAGATACGCAGTATTTT.

The sample holds a few counts of this clonotype. V is TRBV20-1 and J is TRBJ2-5, with 12 bases matching TRBD2. J lost 5 bases, V lost 5 bases, and 6 bases had no gene match. The length of the CDR3 is 14 residues. Germline CDR1 DFQATT, CDR2 SNEGSKA (reference sequence). CDR3: CSAPSGGAGETQYF. The DNA of the CDR3 is TGCAGTGCTCCTAGCGGGGGGGCCGGGGAGACCCAGTACTTC.

This clonotype was detected a few times. V gene TRBV12-3 or TRBV12-4 combines with J gene TRBJ1-2; D is unresolved. CDR3 length equals 13 residues. The V gene lost 4 bases and the J gene lost 0 bases, with 6 bases spanning the gap. CDR3 residues: CASSYSTNYGYTF. CDR3 in DNA: TGTGCCAGCAGTTACAGTACTAACTATGGCTACACCTTC.

This chain connects TRBV20-1 to TRBJ1-5, with 8 nucleotides matching TRBD1. Germline V gives CDR1 DFQATT, CDR2 SNEGSKA (reference sequence). Losses at the gene ends were 5 bases for V and 2 bases for J; bases not matched to a gene: 8. This CDR3 has 15 residues. In nucleotides, the CDR3 is TGCAGTGCTCTCGGAGACAGGGGAGGCAATCAGCCCCAGCATTTT. Amino acids: CSALGDRGGNQPQHF.

The chain has TRBV29-1 and TRBJ2-4, with TRBD2 identical over 8 bases. J was trimmed by 8 bases and V by 4 bases; bases with no gene match: 19. Per the germline V gene, CDR1 is SQVTM and CDR2 is ANQGSEA. This CDR3 comprises 17 residues. In DNA form, the CDR3 reads TGCAGCGTTGCGGAATCTCGCGGGGGGTACGTCTGGGACATTCAGTACTTC. Its translation is CSVAESRGGYVWDIQYF.

The chain couples TRBV12-3 or TRBV12-4 to TRBJ2-1; D is unclear. The CDR3 has 12 residues. V was pared by 6 bases and J by 7 bases, with 10 bases between. The CDR3: CASSGYVNEQFF. CDR3 coding DNA: TGTGCCAGCAGCGGCTACGTAAATGAGCAGTTCTTC.

This clonotype came up many times. This rearrangement joins TRBV2 to TRBJ2-2; D is ambiguous. Germline V CDR1 and CDR2: SNHLY, FYNNEI. CDR3 length equals 13 residues. Trimming removed 0 bases at V and 4 bases at J, with 3 bases between. This CDR3 reads CASSEAPTGELFF. CDR3 sequence (DNA): TGTGCCAGCAGTGAAGCCCCCACCGGGGAGCTGTTTTTT. Supplemented by reference TRBV2 and TRBJ2-2, the full variable domain reads EPEVTQTPSHQVTQMGQEVILRCVPISNHLYFYWYRQILGQKVEFLVSFYNNEISEKSEIFDDQFSVERPDGSNFTLKIRSTKLEDSAMYFCASSEAPTGELFFGEGSRLTVL.

The rearrangement uses TRBV7-2 and TRBJ2-3; 14 bases agree with TRBD2. This CDR3 is 16 amino acids long. Germline-derived CDR1 and CDR2 are SGHTA and FQGNSA. V gave up 6 bases and J gave up 4 bases; unmatched junction bases: 6. CDR3 protein: CASRTGTSGSADTQYF. CDR3 in DNA: TGTGCCAGCAGGACCGGGACTAGCGGGAGCGCAGATACGCAGTATTTT.

In DNA form, the CDR3 reads TGTGCCAGCAGCCGCTACCTGGCGGAAAACTATGGCTACACCTTC. Translation: CASSRYLAENYGYTF. The V call is TRBV5-5, the J call TRBJ1-2; the D is unclear. There are 15 residues in the CDR3. V lost 4 bases and J 2 bases, leaving 15 bases between the germline ends. CDR1 and CDR2 from the germline V gene are SGHKS and YYEKEE (reference sequence).

This clonotype was found a few times. A read error may account for a junction end that differs from germline. The rearrangement links TRBV7-9 to TRBJ1-5, with D possibly matching TRBD1 (6 bases). CDR3 length: 14 amino acids. Germline V gene lookup returns CDR1 SEHNR and CDR2 FQNEAQ (reference sequence). CDR3 in DNA: TGTGCCGGCAGCCGATCAGGGGGCAATCAGCCCCAGCATTTT. It translates to CAGSRSGGNQPQHF. The full variable domain, with the rest looked up from reference TRBV7-9 and TRBJ1-5, is DTGVSQNPRHKITKRGQNVTFRCDPISEHNRLYWYRQTLGQGPEFLTYFQNEAQLEKSRLLSDRFSAERPKGSFSTLEIQRTEQGDSAMYLCAGSRSGGNQPQHFGDGTRLSIL.

The V gene is TRBV7-9, the J gene TRBJ1-2; no clear D gene. The CDR3 sequence is 15 residues long. Between the trimmed V and J ends, which lost 0 bases and 3 bases, there was a span of 11 bases. Per germline, CDR1 SEHNR and CDR2 FQNEAQ (reference sequence). CDR3 residues: CASSLAPHRDYGYTF. CDR3 in DNA: TGTGCCAGCAGCTTAGCGCCGCACCGGGACTATGGCTACACCTTC.

A few counts support this clonotype. The V call is TRBV28, the J call TRBJ2-1; TRBD1 matches 7 bases. The CDR3 sequence is 14 residues long. Germline V gene data show CDR1 as MDHEN and CDR2 as SYDVKM. V shed 2 bases and J 14 bases; nucleotides not matched to a gene: 12. CDR3 in DNA: TGTGCCAGCAGTTTAGGGGACCCTAGTGGGACAGAGTTCTTC. It translates to CASSLGDPSGTEFF.

This chain uses TRBV4-1 with TRBJ1-3; D ambiguous. Trimming cost V 1 base and J 7 bases, with 11 bases left between them. This CDR3 contains 14 residues. From germline, CDR1 is MGHRA and CDR2 YSYEKL. As DNA, the CDR3 is TGCGCCAGCAGCCAAGTTCGGGGTGAGAACACCATATATTTT. Amino acid sequence: CASSQVRGENTIYF.

This clonotype was counted a few times. The rearrangement joins TRBV5-1 to TRBJ2-5; D gene uncertain. CDR3 length: 14 amino acids. V was shortened by 0 bases and J by 4 bases, with 10 bases between the two germline ends. Germline V gene lookup returns CDR1 SGHRS and CDR2 YFSETQ. The CDR3 sequence is CASSLVVGVETQYF. The CDR3 bases are TGCGCCAGCAGCTTGGTTGTTGGGGTAGAGACCCAGTACTTC.

This clonotype was picked up a small number of times. The J gene is TRBJ1-3, the V gene TRBV10-3; D gene ambiguous. The CDR3 has 14 residues. Trimming stripped 6 bases from V and 2 bases from J, with 11 bases between. The germline CDR1 and CDR2 sequences are ENHRY and SYGVKD. This chain's CDR3 is CAIREQQTGNTIYF. The CDR3 bases are TGTGCCATCAGAGAACAGCAAACTGGAAACACCATATATTTT.

This clonotype appeared a few times. V and J are TRBV20-1 and TRBJ1-4; D unresolved. Germline values: CDR1 DFQATT, CDR2 SNEGSKA (reference sequence). The CDR3 loop spans 15 amino acids. V was cut by 6 bases and J by 8 bases, with 22 bases left in between. Here the CDR3 reads CSAPQEAGRGEKLFF. The CDR3 nucleotides are TGCAGTGCCCCCCAGGAGGCCGGGAGAGGGGAAAAACTGTTTTTT.

The genes are TRBV6-1 and TRBJ2-1, with 9 bases that match TRBD2. Trimming at V came to 0 bases and at J to 7 bases, leaving 13 bases not matched to a gene. The length of the CDR3 is 18 residues. Germline CDR1 MNHNS, CDR2 SASEGT. The CDR3 region is CASSEAVWAGGPKNEQFF. The CDR3 nucleotides are TGTGCCAGCAGTGAAGCGGTTTGGGCGGGGGGGCCAAAGAATGAGCAGTTCTTC.

This clonotype was seen only a few times. The genes are TRBV13 and TRBJ2-1; the match to TRBD2 covers 10 bases. Germline CDR1 PRHDT, CDR2 FYEKMQ (reference sequence). V shed 6 bases and J 2 bases; nucleotides not matched to a gene: 7. This CDR3 has 16 residues. CDR3 sequence (DNA): TGTGCCAGCAGGGAGCGGGGGGGCTTCCCCTACAATGAGCAGTTCTTC. Translating gives CASRERGGFPYNEQFF.

This chain uses TRBV28 with TRBJ2-1; 12 nucleotides match TRBD2. CDR1 is MDHEN and CDR2 is SYDVKM in the germline V gene. Trimming cost V 7 bases and J 9 bases; bases outside gene matches: 10. CDR3 size: 15 residues. The CDR3 spells CASNLGLAGLGEQFF. As DNA, the CDR3 is TGTGCCAGCAACCTAGGACTAGCGGGGCTCGGTGAGCAGTTCTTC.

The chain links TRBV12-5 to TRBJ2-1, with 9 bases lining up with TRBD2. Germline-derived CDR1 and CDR2 are LGHNT and FRNRAP. This CDR3 comprises 19 residues. J was trimmed by 12 bases and V by 1 base; bases with no gene match: 22. CDR3 sequence: CASGLAEKEVAGAPGVQFF. For the CDR3, the DNA is TGTGCTAGTGGTTTGGCGGAAAAAGAGGTAGCGGGAGCCCCGGGGGTGCAGTTCTTC.

This clonotype occurred a few times. The chain has TRBV7-9 and TRBJ2-5; TRBD1 matches at 10 bases. Near its end, the DNA agrees better with TRBJ2-1, so the J call may be wrong. Germline values: CDR1 SEHNR, CDR2 FQNEAQ (reference sequence). The CDR3 sequence is 16 residues long. This CDR3 is CASSLQTGTGDNEQFF. In DNA form, the CDR3 reads TGTGCCAGCAGCCTCCAAACCGGGACAGGGGACAATGAGCAGTTCTTC.

This clonotype turned up a few times. The chain recombines TRBV6-4 with TRBJ1-2; D gene ambiguous. Per the germline V gene, CDR1 is MRHNA and CDR2 is SNTAGT. The V end was cut by 2 bases, the J end by 3 bases, with 7 bases between. This CDR3 spans 13 amino acids. The CDR3 region is CASSDPRHYGYTF. CDR3 sequence (DNA): TGTGCCAGCAGTGACCCCCGACACTATGGCTACACCTTC.

V usage is TRBV5-1 and J usage is TRBJ2-3; D possibly corresponds to TRBD2 (5 bases). Germline CDR1 is SGHRS and CDR2 is YFSETQ. V lost 4 bases and J lost 4, with 16 bases in between. The CDR3 extends over 15 amino acids. The CDR3 bases are TGCGCCAGCAGCGCGGGCCTTAAGCCCCCAGATACGCAGTATTTT. Translating it yields CASSAGLKPPDTQYF.

Only a few counts were recorded for this clonotype. This sequence joins TRBV13 and TRBJ2-7; no firm D call. The CDR3 is made up of 14 amino acids. The ends were cut back, 0 bases at V and 4 bases at J, with 10 bases in the middle. Germline lookup yields CDR1 PRHDT and CDR2 FYEKMQ (reference sequence). The CDR3 bases are TGTGCCAGCAGCTTAGGTTCCCTGGGGTACGAGCAGTACTTC. As protein: CASSLGSLGYEQYF.

A few counts support this clonotype. The chain uses TRBV9 and TRBJ2-1; D unclear. Germline V gene sequence: CDR1 SGDLS, CDR2 YYNGEE. The CDR3 runs to 17 residues. The V and J ends lost 0 bases and 0 bases respectively, with 13 bases between them. The CDR3 bases are TGTGCCAGCAGCGTAGCTCCGAGACCCAGCTCCTACAATGAGCAGTTCTTC. Translated: CASSVAPRPSSYNEQFF.

This sequence joins TRBV10-3 and TRBJ2-1; possibly TRBD2 for D (6 bases). Per germline, CDR1 ENHRY and CDR2 SYGVKD. The CDR3 runs 12 residues. V was clipped by 4 bases and J by 9 bases, with 10 bases between them. This CDR3 is CAISATSAEQFF. DNA of the CDR3: TGTGCCATCAGTGCGACTAGTGCTGAGCAGTTCTTC.

Only a few counts were recorded for this clonotype. The chain employs TRBV7-9 and TRBJ2-7; no firm D call. V was cut by 5 bases and J by 6 bases, with 8 bases left in between. The CDR3 totals 11 residues. The germline V gene has CDR1 SEHNR and CDR2 FQNEAQ (reference sequence). The CDR3 DNA is TGTGCCAGCAGCCCCTACGCCGAGCAGTACTTC. It specifies CASSPYAEQYF.

The chain couples TRBV7-9 to TRBJ2-5; D might be TRBD1 or TRBD2, each matching 5 bases. The end of the DNA is better explained by TRBJ2-1, so the J call may be wrong. The CDR3 is 14 amino acids. Germline-derived CDR1 and CDR2 are SEHNR and FQNEAQ (reference sequence). The CDR3 sequence is CASSRDGVVDEQFF. As DNA, the CDR3 is TGTGCCAGCAGCAGGGACGGGGTAGTGGATGAGCAGTTCTTC.

The chain recombines TRBV9 with TRBJ2-1; D is undetermined. This CDR3 comprises 15 residues. Trimming stripped 1 base from V and 5 bases from J, with 13 bases between. The germline CDR1 and CDR2 sequences are SGDLS and YYNGEE. The chain's CDR3 is CASSVFVGSNNEQFF. The CDR3 nucleotides read TGTGCCAGCAGCGTATTCGTTGGATCCAACAATGAGCAGTTCTTC. The whole variable domain, remainder taken from reference TRBV9 and TRBJ2-1, is DSGVTQTPKHLITATGQRVTLRCSPRSGDLSVYWYQQSLDQGLQFLIQYYNGEERAKGNILERFSAQQFPDLHSELNLSSLELGDSALYFCASSVFVGSNNEQFFGPGTRLTVL.

This chain uses TRBV4-3 with TRBJ2-5, with TRBD2 identical over 9 bases. Gene TRBJ2-7 matches the end of the DNA better, so the J call may be wrong. Germline V gene sequence: CDR1 LGHNA, CDR2 YSLEER. This CDR3 contains 16 residues. The CDR3 DNA reads TGCGCCAGCAGCCAAGATCGGCTAGCGGGAACCTACGAGCAGTACTTC. Its translation is CASSQDRLAGTYEQYF.

This rearrangement joins TRBV25-1 to TRBJ2-5, with unresolved D. CDR1 MGHDK and CDR2 SYGVNS come from the germline V gene. V lost 7 bases, J lost 11 bases, and 14 bases lay in between. The CDR3 totals 11 residues. CDR3 protein: CASTIVGKQYF. The CDR3 DNA follows: TGTGCCAGCACTATAGTGGGGAAGCAGTACTTC.